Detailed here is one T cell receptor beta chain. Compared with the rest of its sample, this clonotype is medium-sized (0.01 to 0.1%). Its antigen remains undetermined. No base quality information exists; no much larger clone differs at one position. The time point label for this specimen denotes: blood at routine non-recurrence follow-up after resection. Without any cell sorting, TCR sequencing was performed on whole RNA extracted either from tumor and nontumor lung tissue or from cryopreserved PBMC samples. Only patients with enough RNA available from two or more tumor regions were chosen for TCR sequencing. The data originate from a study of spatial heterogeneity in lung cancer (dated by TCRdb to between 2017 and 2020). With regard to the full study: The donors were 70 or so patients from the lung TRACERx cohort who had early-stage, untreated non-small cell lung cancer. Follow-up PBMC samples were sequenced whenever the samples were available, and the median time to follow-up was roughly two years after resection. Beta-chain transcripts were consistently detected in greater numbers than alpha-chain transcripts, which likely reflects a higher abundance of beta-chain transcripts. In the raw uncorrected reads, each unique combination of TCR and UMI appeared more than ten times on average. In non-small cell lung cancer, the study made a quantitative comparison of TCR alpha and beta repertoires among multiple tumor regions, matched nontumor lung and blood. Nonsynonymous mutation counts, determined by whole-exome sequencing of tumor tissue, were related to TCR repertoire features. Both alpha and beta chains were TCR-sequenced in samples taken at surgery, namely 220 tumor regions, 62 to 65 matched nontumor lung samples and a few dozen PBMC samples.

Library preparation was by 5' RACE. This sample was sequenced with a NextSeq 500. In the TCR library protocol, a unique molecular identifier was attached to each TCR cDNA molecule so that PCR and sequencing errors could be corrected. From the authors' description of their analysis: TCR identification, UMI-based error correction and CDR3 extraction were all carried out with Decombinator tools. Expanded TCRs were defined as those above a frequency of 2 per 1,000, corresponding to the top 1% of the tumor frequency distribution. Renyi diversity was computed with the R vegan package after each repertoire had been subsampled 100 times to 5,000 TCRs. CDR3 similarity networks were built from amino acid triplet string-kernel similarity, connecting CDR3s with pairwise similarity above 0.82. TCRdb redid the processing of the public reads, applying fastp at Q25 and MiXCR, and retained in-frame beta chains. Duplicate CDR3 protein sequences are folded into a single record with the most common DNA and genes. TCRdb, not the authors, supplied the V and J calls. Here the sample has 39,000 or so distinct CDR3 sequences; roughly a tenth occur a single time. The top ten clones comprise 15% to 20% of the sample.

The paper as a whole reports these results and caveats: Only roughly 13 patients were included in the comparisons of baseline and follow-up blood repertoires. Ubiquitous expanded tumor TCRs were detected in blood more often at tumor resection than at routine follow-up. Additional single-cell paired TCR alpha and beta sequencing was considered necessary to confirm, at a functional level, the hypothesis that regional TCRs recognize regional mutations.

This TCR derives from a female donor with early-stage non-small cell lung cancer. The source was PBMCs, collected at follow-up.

The CDR3 sequence is CASSYSSEGQYF. The bases read TGTGCCAGCAGTTACTCCAGTGAGGGGCAGTATTTT. The chain couples TRBV6-5 to TRBJ2-3, with TRBD2 perhaps the D gene, on 5 matching bases. In the germline V gene, CDR1 corresponds to MNHEY and CDR2 to SVGAGI. The V and J ends are trimmed by 0 bases and 11 bases, leaving 9 bases between them. Counted from cysteine to phenylalanine, this CDR3 has 12 amino acids. CDR3 DNA only is kept here, 36 bases in frame from base 1.